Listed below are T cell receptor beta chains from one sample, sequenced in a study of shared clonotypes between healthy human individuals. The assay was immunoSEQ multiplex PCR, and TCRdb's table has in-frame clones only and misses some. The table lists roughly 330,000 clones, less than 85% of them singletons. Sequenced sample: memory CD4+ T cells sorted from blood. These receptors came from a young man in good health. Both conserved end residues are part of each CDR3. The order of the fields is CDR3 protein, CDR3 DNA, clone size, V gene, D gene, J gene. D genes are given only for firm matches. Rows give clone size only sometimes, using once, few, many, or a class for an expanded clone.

CDR3: CASSPQEAGLGELFF
DNA: TGCGCCAGCAGCCCCCAGGAGGCCGGTCTAGGGGAGCTGTTTTTT
size: many
V: TRBV5-1
D: .
J: TRBJ2-2

CDR3: CASSLGGGTNEKLFF
DNA: TGCGCCAGCAGCTTGGGCGGTGGAACTAATGAAAAACTGTTTTTT
size: .
V: TRBV5-1
D: .
J: TRBJ1-4

CDR3: CASSKREGLDVTQYF
DNA: TGCGCCAGCAGCAAGCGGGAGGGCCTGGACGTGACCCAGTACTTC
size: .
V: TRBV5-1
D: TRBD2
J: TRBJ2-5

CDR3: CAISGGATYEQYF
DNA: TGTGCCATCAGTGGGGGGGCGACCTACGAGCAGTACTTC
size: .
V: TRBV10-3
D: .
J: TRBJ2-7

CDR3: CASSLSPHQETQYF
DNA: TGTGCCAGCAGTTTATCTCCTCACCAGGAGACCCAGTACTTC
size: few
V: TRBV27
D: .
J: TRBJ2-5

CDR3: CASSPVGGRGNQPQHF
DNA: TGTGCCAGCAGCCCGGTTGGGGGTAGAGGCAATCAGCCCCAGCATTTT
size: .
V: TRBV7-2
D: .
J: TRBJ1-5

CDR3: CASSLSIAGSGNTIYF
DNA: TGTGCCAGCAGCTTGAGCATCGCGGGCTCTGGAAACACCATATATTTT
size: few
V: TRBV7-2
D: .
J: TRBJ1-3

CDR3: CASSLDRDGTQYF
DNA: TGTGCCAGCAGCTTAGATAGGGACGGTACGCAGTATTTT
size: many
V: TRBV11-2
D: .
J: TRBJ2-3

CDR3: CASSVYTGELFF
DNA: TGTGCCAGTAGTGTATACACCGGGGAGCTGTTTTTT
size: .
V: TRBV19
D: .
J: TRBJ2-2

CDR3: CASTLSGTSFSTDTQYF
DNA: TGTGCCAGCACCCTTTCCGGGACTAGCTTTTCCACAGATACGCAGTATTTT
size: .
V: TRBV25-1
D: TRBD2
J: TRBJ2-3

CDR3: CASSISLSDSEQYF
DNA: TGTGCCAGCAGCATCTCTCTCTCTGATTCCGAGCAGTACTTC
size: .
V: TRBV6-6
D: .
J: TRBJ2-7

CDR3: CASSFSAGEQFF
DNA: TGTGCCAGCAGCTTCTCCGCGGGTGAGCAGTTCTTC
size: .
V: TRBV7-8
D: .
J: TRBJ2-1

CDR3: CASSDLTSSSGANVLTF
DNA: TGTGCCAGCAGTGACCTGACTTCGTCCTCTGGGGCCAACGTCCTGACTTTC
size: .
V: TRBV2
D: .
J: TRBJ2-6

CDR3: CASSEEVNTEAFF
DNA: TGTGCCAGCAGTGAAGAGGTGAACACTGAAGCTTTCTTT
size: .
V: TRBV25-1
D: .
J: TRBJ1-1

CDR3: CASRSGATDTQYF
DNA: TGTGCCAGCAGGTCGGGGGCCACAGATACGCAGTATTTT
size: .
V: TRBV2
D: .
J: TRBJ2-3

CDR3: CAISRGGDQPQHF
DNA: TGTGCCATCAGCAGGGGAGGCGATCAGCCCCAGCATTTT
size: .
V: TRBV10-3
D: .
J: TRBJ1-5

CDR3: CASSKGKLQSVYNEQFF
DNA: TGTGCCAGTAGTAAGGGAAAATTACAGAGTGTCTACAATGAGCAGTTCTTC
size: .
V: TRBV19
D: .
J: TRBJ2-1

CDR3: CASSLGQGELSEQYF
DNA: TGTGCCAGCAGCTTGGGACAGGGGGAGCTTAGCGAGCAGTACTTC
size: .
V: TRBV5-4
D: TRBD1
J: TRBJ2-7

CDR3: CASSPQRTRTGEQYF
DNA: TGTGCCAGCAGCCCCCAGAGGACTAGAACGGGCGAGCAGTACTTC
size: .
V: TRBV7-2
D: TRBD2
J: TRBJ2-7

CDR3: CASSATSAFYNEQFF
DNA: TGCGCCAGCAGCGCCACTAGCGCATTCTACAATGAGCAGTTCTTC
size: .
V: TRBV5-1
D: TRBD2
J: TRBJ2-1

CDR3: CASSPPTSGSLGAQYF
DNA: TGTGCCAGCTCACCACCGACTAGCGGGAGCTTGGGCGCCCAGTACTTC
size: .
V: TRBV18
D: TRBD2
J: TRBJ2-5

CDR3: CASSLALGQLETQYF
DNA: TGTGCCAGCAGCTTAGCGCTAGGACAACTAGAGACCCAGTACTTC
size: .
V: TRBV7-9
D: .
J: TRBJ2-5

CDR3: CASSPKRDSRYEQYF
DNA: TGTGCCAGTAGCCCGAAAAGGGATAGCAGGTACGAGCAGTACTTC
size: few
V: TRBV19
D: .
J: TRBJ2-7